This record concerns one TCR beta chain sequence. Its antigen is not yet known. Base qualities are not recorded, but no much larger clone differs from it by a single base. For TCR Vbeta sequencing and comparison with CSF CD8+ T cells, memory CD8+ T cells were sorted ex vivo from patient blood. Receptor libraries were prepared by the immunoSEQ multiplex PCR assay. The clones in this table, taken by TCRdb from immuneACCESS, are in-frame only. Not every clone is retained; where verified, under half of the shortfall comes from an unresolved V gene, and the cause of the rest is unknown. For this sample there are some 15,000 clones; around 77% appear just once. The ten biggest clones cover about 14% of the sample. This specimen belongs to a study of T cells in narcolepsy (dated by TCRdb to 2016 to 2018). Concerning the study at large: The study enrolled patients with narcolepsy type 1 or type 2 (NT1, NT2) together with healthy control donors. To look for autoreactive T cells in narcolepsy patients that target self-antigens of hypocretin neurons (hypocretin, TRIB2), the study used TCR Vbeta sequencing to follow clonotypes in blood and CSF. General findings and caveats noted by the study authors: According to the report, autoreactive clonotypes were detected serially in the blood of the same patients and of different patients, but not in healthy controls. HCRT-specific and TRIB2-specific autoreactive clonotypes were highlighted in plots that compared CD4+ T cell clonotypes in CSF versus blood from the same patient.

As encoded in the germline V gene, CDR1 is ENHRY while CDR2 is SYGVKD. The CDR3, cysteine through phenylalanine, is 9 amino acids long. Just the 27-base CDR3 DNA is kept, in frame starting at base 1. V gives up 11 bases and J gives up 5 bases, and the segment between their germline ends measures 6 bases. Sequenced sample: CD45RA- memory CD8+ T cells from PBMCs. Interpreted using the paper, the cell subset or site label stands for: memory T cells sorted ex vivo from peripheral blood. This TCR came from a human donor with narcolepsy. The sequence is built from TRBV10-3 and TRBJ2-5, with no D gene named confidently. The nucleotide sequence is TGTGCCGTGGGGGAGACCCAGTACTTC. This sequence encodes CAVGETQYF.